This T cell receptor beta chain derives from a study of OX40 agonist ivuxolimab in advanced cancers. The V gene's germline CDR1 is MNHEY and CDR2 SMNVEV (reference sequence). The junction had 8 bases not matched to a gene; V was cut back by 0 bases and J by 8 bases. There are 15 residues in the CDR3. Clones were read by immunoSEQ multiplex PCR, and TCRdb kept only the in-frame ones, dropping some. The data show over 50,000 clones, approximately 92% seen once. No patient had autoimmune disease or received systemic immunosuppression. The clonotype originates from an adult with an advanced solid tumor such as melanoma, head and neck, liver or kidney cancer. The chain has TRBV27 and TRBJ1-2; 8 positions agree with TRBD1. This specimen was CD4+ or CD8+ T cells sorted from blood, taken in a trial of the OX40 agonist ivuxolimab. CDR3 in amino acids: CASSLSGQDYYGYTF. The CDR3 bases are TGTGCCAGCAGTTTATCGGGACAGGATTATTACGGCTACACCTTC.